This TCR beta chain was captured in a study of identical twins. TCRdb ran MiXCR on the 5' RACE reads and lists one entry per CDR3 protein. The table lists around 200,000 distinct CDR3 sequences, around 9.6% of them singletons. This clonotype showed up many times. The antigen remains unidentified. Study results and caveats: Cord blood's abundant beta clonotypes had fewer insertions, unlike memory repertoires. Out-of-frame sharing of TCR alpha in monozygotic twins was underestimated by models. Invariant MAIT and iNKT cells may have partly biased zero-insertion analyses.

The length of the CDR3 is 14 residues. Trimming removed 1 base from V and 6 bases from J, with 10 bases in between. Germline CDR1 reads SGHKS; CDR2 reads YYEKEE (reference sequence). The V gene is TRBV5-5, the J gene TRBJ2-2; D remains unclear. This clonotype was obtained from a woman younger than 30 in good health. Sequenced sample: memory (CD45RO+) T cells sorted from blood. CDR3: CASSLNPSPGELFF. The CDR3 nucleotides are TGTGCCAGCAGCTTGAATCCGAGCCCCGGGGAGCTGTTTTTT. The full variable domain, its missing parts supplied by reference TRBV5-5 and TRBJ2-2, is DAGVTQSPTHLIKTRGQQVTLRCSPISGHKSVSWYQQVLGQGPQFIFQYYEKEERGRGNFPDRFSARQFPNYSSELNVNALLLGDSALYLCASSLNPSPGELFFGEGSRLTVL.